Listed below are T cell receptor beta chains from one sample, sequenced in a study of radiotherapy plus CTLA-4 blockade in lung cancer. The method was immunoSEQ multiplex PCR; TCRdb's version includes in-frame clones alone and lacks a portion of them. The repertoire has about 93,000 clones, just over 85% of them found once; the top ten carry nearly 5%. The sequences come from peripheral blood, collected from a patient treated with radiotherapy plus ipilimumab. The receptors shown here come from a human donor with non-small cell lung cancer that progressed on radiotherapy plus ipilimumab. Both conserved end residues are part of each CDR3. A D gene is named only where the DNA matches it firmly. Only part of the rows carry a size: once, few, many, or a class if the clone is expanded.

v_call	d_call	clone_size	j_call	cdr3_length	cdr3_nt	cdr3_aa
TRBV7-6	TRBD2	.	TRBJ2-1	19	TGTGCCAGCAGCTTAGTAGCGGGAGGGTCTACGAGCTCCTACAATGAGCAGTTCTTC	CASSLVAGGSTSSYNEQFF
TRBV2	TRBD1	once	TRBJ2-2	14	TGTGCCAGCCGGGGAATACAGGGGACCGGGGAGCTGTTTTTT	CASRGIQGTGELFF
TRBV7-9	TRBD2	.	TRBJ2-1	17	TGTGCCAGCAGCTACAGGGCTAGCGGGAAAGGTTACAATGAGCAGTTCTTC	CASSYRASGKGYNEQFF
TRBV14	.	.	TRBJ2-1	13	TGTGCCAGCAGCCAAGATCAGAGAACTCCGCAGTTCTTC	CASSQDQRTPQFF
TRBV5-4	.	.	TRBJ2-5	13	TGTGCCAGCAGCGTCACAGGCTCGGAGACCCAGTACTTC	CASSVTGSETQYF
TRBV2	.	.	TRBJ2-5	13	TGTGCCAGCAGTGAGTACAGACAAGAGACCCAGTACTTC	CASSEYRQETQYF
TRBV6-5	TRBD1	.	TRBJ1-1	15	TGTGCCAGCGCTTCCAGGGCAGGGGGAACCACTGAAGCTTTCTTT	CASASRAGGTTEAFF
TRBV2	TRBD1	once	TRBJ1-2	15	TGTGCCTATGCTACTGACGCGGACAGGGGGCATGGCTACACCTTC	CAYATDADRGHGYTF
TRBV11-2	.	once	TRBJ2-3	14	TGTGCCAGCAGCCTCCGACGGGTTACAGATACGCAGTATTTT	CASSLRRVTDTQYF
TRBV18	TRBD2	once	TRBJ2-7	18	TGTGCCAGCTCACCAGGACTAGCGGGAGGATCAAACTCCTACGAGCAGTACTTC	CASSPGLAGGSNSYEQYF
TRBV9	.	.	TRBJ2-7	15	TGTGCCAGCAGCGCCAGGGAGGAGAACTCCTACGAGCAGTACTTC	CASSAREENSYEQYF
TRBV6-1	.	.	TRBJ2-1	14	TGTGCCAGCACCAGATACGCGAATAACAATGAGCAGTTCTTC	CASTRYANNNEQFF
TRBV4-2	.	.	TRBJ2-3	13	TGTGCCAGCAGCCTAACGAGCGGGGATACGCAGTATTTT	CASSLTSGDTQYF
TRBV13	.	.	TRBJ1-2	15	TGTGCCAGCAGCTTCGGACGGGGGCGCGGCTATGGCTACACCTTC	CASSFGRGRGYGYTF
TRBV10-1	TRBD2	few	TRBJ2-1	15	TGCGCCAACGCTACAGCGGGGGCCACCTACAATGAGCAGTTCTTC	CANATAGATYNEQFF
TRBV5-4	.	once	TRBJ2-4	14	TGTGCCAGCAGCTTGGACGGCAAGGCGGACATTCAGTACTTC	CASSLDGKADIQYF
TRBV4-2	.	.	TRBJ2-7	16	TGTGCCAGCAGTCGGACGGCGGCGGGCACCGCATACGAGCAGTACTTC	CASSRTAAGTAYEQYF
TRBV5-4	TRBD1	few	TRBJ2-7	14	TGTGCCAGCAGCTTGCGACAGGGGACGAATGAGCAGTACTTC	CASSLRQGTNEQYF
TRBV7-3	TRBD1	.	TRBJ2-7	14	TGTGCCAGCAGCTTGGGCAGGGGGCCCTACGAGCAGTACTTC	CASSLGRGPYEQYF
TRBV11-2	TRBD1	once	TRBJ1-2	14	TGTGCCAGCAGCTCAGGACAGGGGCGATATGGCTACACCTTC	CASSSGQGRYGYTF
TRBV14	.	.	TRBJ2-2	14	TGTGCCAGCAGCCAACTCTACAACACCGGGGAGCTGTTTTTT	CASSQLYNTGELFF
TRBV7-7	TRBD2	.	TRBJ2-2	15	TGTGCTAGCAGTCCTAGCGGGAGTTCGGCCGGGGAGCTGTTTTTT	CASSPSGSSAGELFF
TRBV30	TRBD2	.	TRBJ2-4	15	TGTGCCTGGAGTGCCCGAGGGGGACTAGCGGGAGCCGGGTGCTTC	CAWSARGGLAGAGCF
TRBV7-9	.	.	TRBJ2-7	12	TGTGCCAGCAGCCTGAGCTCCTACGAGCAGTACTTC	CASSLSSYEQYF
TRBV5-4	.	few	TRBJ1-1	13	TGTGCCAGCAGCTTGGACAGTTACACTGAAGCTTTCTTT	CASSLDSYTEAFF
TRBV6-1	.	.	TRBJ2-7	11	TGTGCCGTGGGTGCGGGTTGGGAGCAGTACTTC	CAVGAGWEQYF
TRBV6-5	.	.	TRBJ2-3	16	TGTGCCAGCAGTTACCACCCGAATTCCGGCACAGATACGCAGTATTTT	CASSYHPNSGTDTQYF
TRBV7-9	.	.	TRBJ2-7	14	TGTGCCAGCAGCCGTAATGCGGACTCCTACGAGCAGTACTTC	CASSRNADSYEQYF
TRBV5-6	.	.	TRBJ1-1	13	TGTGCCAGCAGCTCAGGGGTTTACACTGAAGCTTTCTTT	CASSSGVYTEAFF
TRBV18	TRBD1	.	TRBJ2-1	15	TGTGCCAGCTCACGGACAGGGGGCGAATGGAATGAGCAGTTCTTC	CASSRTGGEWNEQFF
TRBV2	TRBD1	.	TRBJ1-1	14	TGTGCCAGCAGTCGACAGGGGGTGGACACTGAAGCTTTCTTT	CASSRQGVDTEAFF
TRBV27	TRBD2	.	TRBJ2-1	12	TGTGCCAGCAGTTCTAGCGGCTATGAGCAGTTCTTC	CASSSSGYEQFF
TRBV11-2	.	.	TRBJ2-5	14	TGTGCCAGCAGCTTAAATCGTTTTACGGTAACCCAGTACTTC	CASSLNRFTVTQYF
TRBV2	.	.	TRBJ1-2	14	TGTGCCAGCAGTGAAACTGGACCGACCCTGGGCTACACCTTC	CASSETGPTLGYTF
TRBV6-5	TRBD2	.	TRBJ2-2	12	TGTGCCAGCAGATTTAGCGGGGGGGAGCTGTTTTTT	CASRFSGGELFF
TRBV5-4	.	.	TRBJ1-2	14	TGTGCCAGCAGCTTGGGCGGGGGCAACTATGGCTACACCTTC	CASSLGGGNYGYTF
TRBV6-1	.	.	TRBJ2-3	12	TGTGCCAGCGGCGACTACACAGATACGCAGTATTTT	CASGDYTDTQYF
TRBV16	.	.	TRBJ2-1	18	TGTGCCAGCAGCCAATCGGACAGAGCCCAACACGGGGGCAATGAGCAGTTCTTC	CASSQSDRAQHGGNEQFF
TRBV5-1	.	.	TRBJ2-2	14	TGCGCCAGCAGCTTAGCCGAGCCTCGCGGGGAGCTGTTTTTT	CASSLAEPRGELFF
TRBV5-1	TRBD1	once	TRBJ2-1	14	TGCGCCAGCAGCTACGGACAGGAGGACAATGAGCAGTTCTTC	CASSYGQEDNEQFF
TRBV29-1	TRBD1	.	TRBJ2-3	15	TGCAGCGCCCCACCCTCAGGGGGCCCCCCAGATACGCAGTATTTT	CSAPPSGGPPDTQYF
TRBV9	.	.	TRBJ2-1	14	TGTGCCAGCAGCGTAGAGTCCTACAGGGTGTTGCAGTTCTTC	CASSVESYRVLQFF
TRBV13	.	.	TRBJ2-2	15	TGTGCCAGCAGCTCCCTTTTGGGGGACACCGGGGAGCTGTTTTTT	CASSSLLGDTGELFF
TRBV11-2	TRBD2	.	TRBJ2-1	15	TGTGCCAGCAGCCCCGGGGTAGCGGGAGGGGGAAAGCAGTTCTTC	CASSPGVAGGGKQFF
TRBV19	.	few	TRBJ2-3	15	TGTGCCAGTAGTCTGGCCAAGGGAGCCACAGATACGCAGTATTTT	CASSLAKGATDTQYF
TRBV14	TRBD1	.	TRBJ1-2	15	TGTGCCAGCAGCCAGAACAGGGGCACCTACTATGGCTACACCTTC	CASSQNRGTYYGYTF
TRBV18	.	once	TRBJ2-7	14	TGTGCCAGCTCACCAAACAGTAACAGCTACGAGCAGTACTTC	CASSPNSNSYEQYF
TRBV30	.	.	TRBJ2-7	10	TGTGCCTGCAGGGGGGCCCAGGAGTACTTC	CACRGAQEYF
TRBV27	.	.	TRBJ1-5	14	TGTGCCAGCAGTTCCGTCCAGAGCAATCAGCCCCAGCATTTT	CASSSVQSNQPQHF
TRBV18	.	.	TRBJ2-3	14	TGTGCCAGCTCACCATCCAGGAACCTTGATACGCAGTATTTT	CASSPSRNLDTQYF